The clone carrying this TCR beta chain came up once. Profiling relied on immunoSEQ multiplex PCR, and the TCRdb table lists in-frame clones only, not all of them. This sample carries about 110,000 clones, over 75% of them seen once, and the ten largest clones take about 3.7%. This entry is derived from a study of control samples from healthy donors and cancer patients. Germline V gene data show CDR1 as MNHEY and CDR2 as SVGAGI. The CDR3 is 15 amino acids. Trimming cost V 4 bases and J 4 bases, with 16 bases left between them. The sequenced material came from PBMCs. The origin of this receptor is an older woman with lung cancer. The chain links TRBV6-5 to TRBJ1-2; D unresolved. The CDR3 here is CASSFGRLLGYGYTF. The CDR3 DNA is TGTGCCAGCAGTTTTGGCAGATTGTTAGGCTATGGCTACACCTTC.